This T cell receptor (beta chain) was obtained from a study of shared clonotypes between healthy human individuals. Study-wide findings and caveats: Non-shared clonotypes were found to have lower generation probabilities than the clonotypes that were shared by all four of the sorted-subset donors.

A word on this clone: Antigen specificity is unknown.

Method: immunoSEQ multiplex PCR; TCRdb's copy keeps in-frame clones and lacks some. The repertoire holds 550,000 to 700,000 clones, roughly 72% seen once, with about 1.8% in the top ten. With 2 bases clipped from V and 1 base from J, the junction kept 6 bases outside the gene matches. This CDR3 region has 16 residues. Germline assignment: CDR1 SGHDN and CDR2 FVKESK. The sequenced sample consisted of memory CD4+ T cells sorted from blood. Subset described: CD45RA-negative fraction. The clonotype comes from a woman aged 30 to 39 in good health. This chain links TRBV14 with TRBJ2-7, with TRBD1 matching over 9 bases. The CDR3 reads CASSQLAGTGSYEQYF. The CDR3 region has the DNA TGTGCCAGCAGCCAACTTGCCGGGACAGGGTCCTACGAGCAGTACTTC.